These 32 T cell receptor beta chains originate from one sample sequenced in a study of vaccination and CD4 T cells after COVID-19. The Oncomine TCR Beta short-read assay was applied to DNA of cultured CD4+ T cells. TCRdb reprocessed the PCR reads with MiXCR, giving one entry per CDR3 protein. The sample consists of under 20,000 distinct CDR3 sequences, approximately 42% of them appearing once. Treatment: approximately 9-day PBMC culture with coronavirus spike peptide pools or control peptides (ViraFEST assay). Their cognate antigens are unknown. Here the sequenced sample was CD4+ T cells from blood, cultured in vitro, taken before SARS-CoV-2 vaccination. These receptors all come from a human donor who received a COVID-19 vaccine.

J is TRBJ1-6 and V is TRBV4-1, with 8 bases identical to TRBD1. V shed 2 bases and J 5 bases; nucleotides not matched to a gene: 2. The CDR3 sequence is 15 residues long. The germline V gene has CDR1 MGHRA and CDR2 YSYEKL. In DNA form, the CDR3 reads TGCGCCAGCAGCCAACAGGGGGCGGATAATTCACCCCTCCACTTT. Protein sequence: CASSQQGADNSPLHF.

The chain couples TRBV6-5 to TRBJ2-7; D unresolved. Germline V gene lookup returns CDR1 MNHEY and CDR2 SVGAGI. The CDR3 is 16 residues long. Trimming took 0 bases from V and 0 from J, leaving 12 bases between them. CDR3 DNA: TGTGCCAGCAGTTACTCGTGGACCACAAGCTCCTACGAGCAGTACTTC. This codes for CASSYSWTTSSYEQYF.

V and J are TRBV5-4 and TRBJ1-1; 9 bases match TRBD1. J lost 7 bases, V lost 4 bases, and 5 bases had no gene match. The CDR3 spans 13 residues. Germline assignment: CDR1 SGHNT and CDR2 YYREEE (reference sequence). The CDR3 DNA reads TGTGCCAGCAGCCGGACAGGGGCCGATGAAGCTTTCTTT. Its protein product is CASSRTGADEAFF.

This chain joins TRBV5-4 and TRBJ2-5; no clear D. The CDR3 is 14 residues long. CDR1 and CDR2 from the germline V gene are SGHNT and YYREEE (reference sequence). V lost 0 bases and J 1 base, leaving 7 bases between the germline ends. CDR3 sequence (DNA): TGTGCCAGCAGCTTGGACTCGGGCCAAGAGACCCAGTACTTC. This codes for CASSLDSGQETQYF.

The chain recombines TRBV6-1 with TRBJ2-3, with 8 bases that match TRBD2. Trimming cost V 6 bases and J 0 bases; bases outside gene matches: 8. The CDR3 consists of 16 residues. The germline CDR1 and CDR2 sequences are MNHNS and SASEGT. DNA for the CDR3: TGTGCCAGCAGCCTACTAAGCGGGGGTAGCACAGATACGCAGTATTTT. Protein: CASSLLSGGSTDTQYF.

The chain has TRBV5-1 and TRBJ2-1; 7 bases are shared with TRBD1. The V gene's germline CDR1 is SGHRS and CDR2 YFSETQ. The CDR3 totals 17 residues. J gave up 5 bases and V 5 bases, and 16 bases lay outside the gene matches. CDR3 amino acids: CASSYPRTGETHNEQFF. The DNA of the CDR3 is TGCGCCAGCAGTTACCCCCGGACAGGCGAAACTCACAATGAGCAGTTCTTC.

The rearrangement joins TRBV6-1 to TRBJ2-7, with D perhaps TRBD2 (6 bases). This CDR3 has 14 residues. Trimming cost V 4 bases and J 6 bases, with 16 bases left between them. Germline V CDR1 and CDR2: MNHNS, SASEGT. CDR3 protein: CASSGGTKGGEQYF. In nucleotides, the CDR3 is TGTGCCAGCAGTGGAGGAACAAAGGGAGGCGAGCAGTACTTC.

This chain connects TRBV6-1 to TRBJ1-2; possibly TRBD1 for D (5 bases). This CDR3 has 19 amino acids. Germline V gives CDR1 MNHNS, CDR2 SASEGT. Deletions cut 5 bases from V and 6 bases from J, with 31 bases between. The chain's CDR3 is CASSPMFGWGTGFLHGYTF. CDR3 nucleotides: TGTGCCAGCAGTCCGATGTTTGGATGGGGCACAGGCTTCCTCCATGGCTACACCTTC.

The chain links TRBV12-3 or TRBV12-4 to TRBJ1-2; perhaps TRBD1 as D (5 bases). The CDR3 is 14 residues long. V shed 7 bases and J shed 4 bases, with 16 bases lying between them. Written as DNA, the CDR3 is TGTGCCAGCACCACCGGGGGGGGGGGCTATGGCTACACCTTC. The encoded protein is CASTTGGGGYGYTF.

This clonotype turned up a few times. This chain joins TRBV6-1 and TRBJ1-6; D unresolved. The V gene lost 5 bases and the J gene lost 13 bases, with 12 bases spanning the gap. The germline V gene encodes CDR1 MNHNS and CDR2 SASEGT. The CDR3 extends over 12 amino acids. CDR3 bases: TGTGCCAGCAGTCGTGCCAGCCAGCCCCTCCACTTT. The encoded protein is CASSRASQPLHF.

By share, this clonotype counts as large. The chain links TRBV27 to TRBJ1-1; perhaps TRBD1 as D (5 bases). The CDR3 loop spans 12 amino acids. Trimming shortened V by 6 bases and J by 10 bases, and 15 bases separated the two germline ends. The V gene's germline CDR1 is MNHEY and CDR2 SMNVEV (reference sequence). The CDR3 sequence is CASRGRPGGAFF. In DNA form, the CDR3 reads TGTGCCAGCAGAGGAAGACCGGGGGGAGCTTTCTTT.

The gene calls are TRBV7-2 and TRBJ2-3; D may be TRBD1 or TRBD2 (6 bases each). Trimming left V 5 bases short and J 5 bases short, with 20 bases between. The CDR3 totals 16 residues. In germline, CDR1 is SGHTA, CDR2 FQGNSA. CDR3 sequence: CASSVWGRGGEDTQYF. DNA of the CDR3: TGTGCCAGCAGCGTATGGGGGCGCGGAGGGGAAGATACGCAGTATTTT.

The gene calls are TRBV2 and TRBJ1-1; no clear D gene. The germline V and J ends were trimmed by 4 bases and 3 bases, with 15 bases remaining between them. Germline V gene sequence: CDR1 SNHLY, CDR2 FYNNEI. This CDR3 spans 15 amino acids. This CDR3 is CASSGSRVMDTEAFF. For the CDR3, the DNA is TGTGCCAGCAGTGGAAGTCGGGTTATGGACACTGAAGCTTTCTTT.

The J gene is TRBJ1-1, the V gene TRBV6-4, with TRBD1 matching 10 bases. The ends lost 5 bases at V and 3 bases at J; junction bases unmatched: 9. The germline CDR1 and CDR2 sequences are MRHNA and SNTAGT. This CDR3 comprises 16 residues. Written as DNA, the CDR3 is TGTGCCAGCAGTCAAGGGACAGGGGATCTCTACACTGAAGCTTTCTTT. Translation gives CASSQGTGDLYTEAFF.

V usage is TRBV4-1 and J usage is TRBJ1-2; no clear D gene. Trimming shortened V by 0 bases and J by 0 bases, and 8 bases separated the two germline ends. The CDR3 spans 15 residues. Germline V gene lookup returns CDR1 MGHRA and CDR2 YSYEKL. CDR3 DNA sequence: TGCGCCAGCAGCCAAGAAAAGACAACTAACTATGGCTACACCTTC. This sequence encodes CASSQEKTTNYGYTF.

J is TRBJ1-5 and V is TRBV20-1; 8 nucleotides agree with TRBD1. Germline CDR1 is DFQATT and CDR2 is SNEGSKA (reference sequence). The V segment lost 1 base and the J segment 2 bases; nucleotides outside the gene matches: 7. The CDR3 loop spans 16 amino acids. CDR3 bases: TGCAGTGCTAGAGTCCCGACAGGGGAAGGCAATCAGCCCCAGCATTTT. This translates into CSARVPTGEGNQPQHF.

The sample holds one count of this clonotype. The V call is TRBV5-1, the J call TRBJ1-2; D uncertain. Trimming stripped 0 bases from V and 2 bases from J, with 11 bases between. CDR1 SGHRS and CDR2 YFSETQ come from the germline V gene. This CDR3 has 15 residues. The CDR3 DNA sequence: TGCGCCAGCAGCTTGGACGGGAGGACCAACTATGGCTACACCTTC. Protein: CASSLDGRTNYGYTF.

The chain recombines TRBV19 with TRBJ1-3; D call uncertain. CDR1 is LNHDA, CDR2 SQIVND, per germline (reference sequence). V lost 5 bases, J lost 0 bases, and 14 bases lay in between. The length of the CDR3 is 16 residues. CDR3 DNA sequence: TGTGCCAGTAGTTTGTGGACGGCAAACTCTGGAAACACCATATATTTT. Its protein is CASSLWTANSGNTIYF. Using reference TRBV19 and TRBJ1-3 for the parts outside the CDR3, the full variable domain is DGGITQSPKYLFRKEGQNVTLSCEQNLNHDAMYWYRQDPGQGLRLIYYSQIVNDFQKGDIAEGYSVSREKKESFPLTVTSAQKNPTAFYLCASSLWTANSGNTIYFGEGSWLTVV.

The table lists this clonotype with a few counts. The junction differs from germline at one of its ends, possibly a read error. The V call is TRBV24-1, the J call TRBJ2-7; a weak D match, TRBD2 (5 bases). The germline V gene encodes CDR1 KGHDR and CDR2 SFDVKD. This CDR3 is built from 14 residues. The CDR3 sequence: CATSDPGSSYEQYF. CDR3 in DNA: TGTGCCACCAGTGATCCGGGGAGCTCCTATGAGCAGTACTTC.

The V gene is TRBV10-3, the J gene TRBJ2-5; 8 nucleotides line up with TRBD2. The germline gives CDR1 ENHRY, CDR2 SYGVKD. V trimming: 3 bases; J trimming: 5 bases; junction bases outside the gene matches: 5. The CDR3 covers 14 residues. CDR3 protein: CAISESERGETQYF. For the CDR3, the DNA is TGTGCCATCAGTGAATCGGAGCGGGGGGAGACCCAGTACTTC.

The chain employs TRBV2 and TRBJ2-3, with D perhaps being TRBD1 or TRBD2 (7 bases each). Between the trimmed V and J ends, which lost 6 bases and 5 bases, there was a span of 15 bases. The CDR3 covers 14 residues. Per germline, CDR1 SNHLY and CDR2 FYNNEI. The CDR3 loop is CASSKDREGDTQYF. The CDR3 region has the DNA TGTGCCAGCAGCAAAGACAGGGAGGGAGATACGCAGTATTTT.

This chain's CDR3 is CASSLGSGLATDTQYF. As DNA, the CDR3 is TGTGCCAGCAGTTTAGGGTCCGGACTAGCAACAGATACGCAGTATTTT. The V call is TRBV6-5, the J call TRBJ2-3; 8 bases match TRBD2. This CDR3 has 16 amino acids. Germline-derived CDR1 and CDR2 are MNHEY and SVGAGI. The V gene end was trimmed by 4 bases and the J gene end by 3 bases; junction bases not matched to a gene: 9.

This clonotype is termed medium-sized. The CDR3 DNA sequence: TGCAGTGCTCCCAGGACTCCGGGGAGCAATCAGCCCCAGCATTTT. Translating gives CSAPRTPGSNQPQHF. This chain uses TRBV20-1 with TRBJ1-5; D is unclear. The germline gives CDR1 DFQATT, CDR2 SNEGSKA (reference sequence). Trimming removed 5 bases from V and 1 base from J, with 15 bases in between. The CDR3 extends over 15 amino acids.

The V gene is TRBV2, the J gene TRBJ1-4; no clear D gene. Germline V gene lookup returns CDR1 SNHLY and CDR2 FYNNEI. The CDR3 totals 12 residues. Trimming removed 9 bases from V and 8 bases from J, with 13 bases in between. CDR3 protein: CASYRPGEKLFF. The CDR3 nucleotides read TGTGCCAGTTATAGGCCAGGAGAAAAACTGTTTTTT.

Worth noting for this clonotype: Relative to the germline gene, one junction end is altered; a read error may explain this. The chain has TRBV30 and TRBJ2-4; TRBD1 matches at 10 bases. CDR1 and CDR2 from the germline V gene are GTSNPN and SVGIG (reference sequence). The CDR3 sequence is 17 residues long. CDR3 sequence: CARSVWGQGRAKNIQYF. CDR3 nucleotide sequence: TGTGCCCGGAGTGTTTGGGGACAGGGGCGCGCCAAAAACATTCAGTACTTC. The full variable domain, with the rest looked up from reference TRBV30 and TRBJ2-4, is SQTIHQWPATLVQPVGSPLSLECTVEGTSNPNLYWYRQAAGRGLQLLFYSVGIGQISSEVPQNLSASRPQDRQFILSSKKLLLSDSGFYLCARSVWGQGRAKNIQYFGAGTRLSVL.

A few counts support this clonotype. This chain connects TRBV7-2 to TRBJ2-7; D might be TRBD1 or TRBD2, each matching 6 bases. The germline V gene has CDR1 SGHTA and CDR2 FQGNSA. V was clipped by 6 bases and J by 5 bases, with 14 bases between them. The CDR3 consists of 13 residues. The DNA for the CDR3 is TGTGCCAGCAGACCCCGGGGGCCCAACGAGCAGTACTTC. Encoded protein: CASRPRGPNEQYF.

CDR3 residues: CACQSTGRIERGGLGSYNEQFF. CDR3 nucleotides: TGTGCCTGCCAGTCGACAGGGAGAATAGAGCGGGGGGGCCTCGGCTCCTACAATGAGCAGTTCTTC. This sequence joins TRBV30 and TRBJ2-1, with 10 bases that match TRBD2. Trimming took 6 bases from V and 0 from J; bases not matched to a gene: 26. Germline V CDR1 and CDR2: GTSNPN, SVGIG (reference sequence). The CDR3 contains 22 residues.

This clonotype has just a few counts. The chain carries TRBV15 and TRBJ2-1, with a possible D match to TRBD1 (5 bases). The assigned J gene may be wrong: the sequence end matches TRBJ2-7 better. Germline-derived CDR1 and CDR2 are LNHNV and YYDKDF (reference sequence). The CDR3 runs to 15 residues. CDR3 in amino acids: CATSRDPPGIYEQYF. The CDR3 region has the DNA TGTGCCACCAGCAGAGATCCCCCAGGGATCTACGAGCAGTACTTC.

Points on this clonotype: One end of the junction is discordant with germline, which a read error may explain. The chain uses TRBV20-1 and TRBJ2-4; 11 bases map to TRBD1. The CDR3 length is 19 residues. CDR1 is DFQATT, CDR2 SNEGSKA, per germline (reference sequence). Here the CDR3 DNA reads TGCAGTGCTAGAGATATCAGGACAGGGGGCTGGGGAGCCAAAAATATTCAGTACTTC. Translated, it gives CSARDIRTGGWGAKNIQYF.

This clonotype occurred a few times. CDR3 nucleotides: TGTGCCAGCTCACCCATAAGCGGGGGAAACTATGGCTACACCTTC. This translates into CASSPISGGNYGYTF. The rearrangement uses TRBV18 and TRBJ1-2; possibly TRBD1 for D (5 bases). The V and J ends lost 3 bases and 2 bases respectively, with 13 bases between them. The CDR3 runs to 15 residues. Per the germline V gene, CDR1 is KGHSH and CDR2 is LQKENI.

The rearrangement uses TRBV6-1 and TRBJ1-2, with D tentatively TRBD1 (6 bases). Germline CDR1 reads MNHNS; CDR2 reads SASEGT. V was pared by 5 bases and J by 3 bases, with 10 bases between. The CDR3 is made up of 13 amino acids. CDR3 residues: CASSRDMDYGYTF. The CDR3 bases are TGTGCCAGCAGTCGGGACATGGACTATGGCTACACCTTC.

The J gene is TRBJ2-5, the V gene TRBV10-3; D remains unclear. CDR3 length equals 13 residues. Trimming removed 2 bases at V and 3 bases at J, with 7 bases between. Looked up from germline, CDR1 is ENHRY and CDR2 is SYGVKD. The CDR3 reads CAISERLEETQYF. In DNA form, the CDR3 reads TGTGCCATCAGTGAGAGGTTGGAAGAGACCCAGTACTTC.